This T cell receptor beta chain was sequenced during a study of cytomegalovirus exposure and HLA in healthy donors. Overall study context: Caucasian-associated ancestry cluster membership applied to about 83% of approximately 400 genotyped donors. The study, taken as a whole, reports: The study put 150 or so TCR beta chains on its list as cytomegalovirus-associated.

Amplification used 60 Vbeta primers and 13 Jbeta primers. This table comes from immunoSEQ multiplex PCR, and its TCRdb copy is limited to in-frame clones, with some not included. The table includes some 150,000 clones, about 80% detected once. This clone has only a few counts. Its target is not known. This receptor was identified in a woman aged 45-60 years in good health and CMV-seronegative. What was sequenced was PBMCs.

CDR3 in DNA: TGTGCCAGCAGCTTAGTGGCTGACAGGGGCACTGAAGCTTTCTTT. It encodes CASSLVADRGTEAFF. The rearrangement joins TRBV7-6 to TRBJ1-1; 8 bases align to TRBD1. Germline values: CDR1 SGHVS, CDR2 FNYEAQ. This CDR3 comprises 15 residues. V was clipped by 1 base and J by 4 bases; unmatched bases: 5. Looking up the rest from reference TRBV7-6 and TRBJ1-1 gives the full variable domain: GAGVSQSPRYKVTKRGQDVALRCDPISGHVSLYWYRQALGQGPEFLTYFNYEAQQDKSGLPNDRFSAERPEGSISTLTIQRTEQRDSAMYRCASSLVADRGTEAFFGQGTRLTVV.